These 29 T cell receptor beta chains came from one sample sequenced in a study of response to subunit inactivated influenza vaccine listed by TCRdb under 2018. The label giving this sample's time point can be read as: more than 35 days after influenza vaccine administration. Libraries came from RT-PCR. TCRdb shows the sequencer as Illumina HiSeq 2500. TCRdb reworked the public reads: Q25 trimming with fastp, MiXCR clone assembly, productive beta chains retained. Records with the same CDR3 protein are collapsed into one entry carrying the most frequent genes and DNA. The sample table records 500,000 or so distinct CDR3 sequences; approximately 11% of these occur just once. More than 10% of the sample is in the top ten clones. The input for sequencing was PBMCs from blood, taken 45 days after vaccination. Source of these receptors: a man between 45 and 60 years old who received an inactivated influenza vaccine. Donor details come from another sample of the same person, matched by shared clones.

The CDR3 DNA is TGCAGTGCTCTCCTGACTAGCGGGGTCTCGAGCTCCTACAATGAGCAGTTCTTC. The encoded protein is CSALLTSGVSSSYNEQFF. The chain links TRBV20-1 to TRBJ2-1; the match to TRBD2 covers 11 bases. J gave up 0 bases and V 5 bases, and 12 bases lay outside the gene matches. The CDR3 loop spans 18 amino acids. Germline CDR1 reads DFQATT; CDR2 reads SNEGSKA (reference sequence).

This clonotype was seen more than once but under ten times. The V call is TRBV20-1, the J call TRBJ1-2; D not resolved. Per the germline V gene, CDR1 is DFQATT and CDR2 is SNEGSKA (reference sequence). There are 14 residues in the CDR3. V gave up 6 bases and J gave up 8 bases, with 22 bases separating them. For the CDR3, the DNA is TGCAGTGCAAGATACTTTACCGACATCATCGGCTACACCTTC. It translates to CSARYFTDIIGYTF.

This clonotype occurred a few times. The CDR3 nucleotides are TGTGCCAGCAGTTACTCGATTTGGGGCAGGGGTACCTACAATGAGCAGTTCTTC. Protein sequence: CASSYSIWGRGTYNEQFF. The chain couples TRBV6-2 or TRBV6-3 to TRBJ2-1; a possible D gene is TRBD1 (6 bases). Per germline, CDR1 MNHEY and CDR2 SVGEGT. Trimming took off 0 bases at V and 2 bases at J, with 17 bases between the two ends. This CDR3 is built from 18 residues.

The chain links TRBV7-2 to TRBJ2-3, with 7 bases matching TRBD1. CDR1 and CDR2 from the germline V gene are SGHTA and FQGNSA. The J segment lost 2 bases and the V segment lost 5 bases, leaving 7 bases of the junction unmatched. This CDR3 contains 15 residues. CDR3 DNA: TGTGCCAGCAGCACCCGCAGGGGGAACACAGATACGCAGTATTTT. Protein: CASSTRRGNTDTQYF. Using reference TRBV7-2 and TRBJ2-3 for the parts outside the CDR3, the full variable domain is GAGVSQSPSNKVTEKGKDVELRCDPISGHTALYWYRQSLGQGLEFLIYFQGNSAPDKSGLPSDRFSAERTGGSVSTLTIQRTQQEDSAVYLCASSTRRGNTDTQYFGPGTRLTVL.

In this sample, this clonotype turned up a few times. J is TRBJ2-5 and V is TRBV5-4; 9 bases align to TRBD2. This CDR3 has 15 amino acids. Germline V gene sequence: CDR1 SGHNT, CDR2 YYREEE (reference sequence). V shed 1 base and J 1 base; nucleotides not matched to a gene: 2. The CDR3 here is CASSLMTSGQETQYF. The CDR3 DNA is TGTGCCAGCAGCTTGATGACTAGCGGCCAAGAGACCCAGTACTTC. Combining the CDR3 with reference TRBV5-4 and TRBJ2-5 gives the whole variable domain ETGVTQSPTHLIKTRGQQVTLRCSSQSGHNTVSWYQQALGQGPQFIFQYYREEENGRGNFPPRFSGLQFPNYSSELNVNALELDDSALYLCASSLMTSGQETQYFGPGTRLLVL.

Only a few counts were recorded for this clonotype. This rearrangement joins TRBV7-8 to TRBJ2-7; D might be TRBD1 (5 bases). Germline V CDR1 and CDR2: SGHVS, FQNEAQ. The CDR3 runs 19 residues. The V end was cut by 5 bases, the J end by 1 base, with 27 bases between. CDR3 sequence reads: CASSPLIVGQVLPSYEQYF. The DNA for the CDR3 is TGTGCCAGCAGCCCCCTCATAGTGGGGCAGGTATTACCTTCCTACGAGCAGTACTTC.

The CDR3 bases are TGTGCCAGCAGCTTACGGACAGGGGTAGAGACCCAGTACTTC. Translation gives CASSLRTGVETQYF. V gene TRBV7-9 combines with J gene TRBJ2-5, with TRBD1 matching 9 bases. This CDR3 contains 14 residues. The germline CDR1 and CDR2 sequences are SEHNR and FQNEAQ (reference sequence). Germline trimming cut 2 bases from V and 4 bases from J; bases unmatched to any gene: 2.

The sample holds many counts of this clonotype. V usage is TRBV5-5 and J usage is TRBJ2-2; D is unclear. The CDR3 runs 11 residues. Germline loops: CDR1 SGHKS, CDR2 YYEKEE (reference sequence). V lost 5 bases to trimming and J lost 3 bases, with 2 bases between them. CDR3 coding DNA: TGTGCCAGCAGTCACACCGGGGAGCTGTTTTTT. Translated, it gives CASSHTGELFF.

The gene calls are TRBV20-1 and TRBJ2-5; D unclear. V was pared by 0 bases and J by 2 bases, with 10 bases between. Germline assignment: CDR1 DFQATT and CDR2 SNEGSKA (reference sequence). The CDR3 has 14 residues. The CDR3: CSARDGTRQETQYF. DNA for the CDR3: TGCAGTGCTAGAGATGGAACCCGACAAGAGACCCAGTACTTC.

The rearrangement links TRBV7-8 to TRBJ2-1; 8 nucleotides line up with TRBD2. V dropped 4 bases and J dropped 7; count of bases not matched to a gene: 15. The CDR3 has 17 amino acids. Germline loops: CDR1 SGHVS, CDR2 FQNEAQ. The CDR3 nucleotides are TGTGCCAGCAGCTCCCAGGGGTCGGGAGGGGGGAGAAATGAGCAGTTCTTC. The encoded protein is CASSSQGSGGGRNEQFF.

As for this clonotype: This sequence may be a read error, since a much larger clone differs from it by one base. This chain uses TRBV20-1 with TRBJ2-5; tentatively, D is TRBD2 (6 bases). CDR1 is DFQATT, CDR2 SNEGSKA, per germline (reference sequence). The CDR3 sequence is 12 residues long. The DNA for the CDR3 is TGCAAGGGCGGGACCTCCCAAGAGGCCCAGTACTTC. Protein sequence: CKGGTSQEAQYF.

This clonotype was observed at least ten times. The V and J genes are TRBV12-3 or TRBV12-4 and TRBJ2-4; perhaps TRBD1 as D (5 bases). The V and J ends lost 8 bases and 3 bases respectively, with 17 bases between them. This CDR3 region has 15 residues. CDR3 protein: CASALTDRNKNIQYF. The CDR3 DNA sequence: TGTGCCAGCGCACTCACCGACAGAAACAAAAACATTCAGTACTTC.

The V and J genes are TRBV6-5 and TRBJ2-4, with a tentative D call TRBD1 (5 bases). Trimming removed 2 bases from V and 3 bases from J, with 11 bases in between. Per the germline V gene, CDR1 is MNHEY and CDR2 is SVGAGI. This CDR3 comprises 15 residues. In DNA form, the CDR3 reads TGTGCCAGCAGTTACGATTCAGGGTTCAAAAACATTCAGTACTTC. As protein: CASSYDSGFKNIQYF.

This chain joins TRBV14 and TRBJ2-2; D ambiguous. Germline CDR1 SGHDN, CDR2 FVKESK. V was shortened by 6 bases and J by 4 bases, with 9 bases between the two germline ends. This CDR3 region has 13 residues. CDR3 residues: CASRISPTGELFF. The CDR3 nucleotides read TGTGCCAGCAGGATAAGCCCCACCGGGGAGCTGTTTTTT.

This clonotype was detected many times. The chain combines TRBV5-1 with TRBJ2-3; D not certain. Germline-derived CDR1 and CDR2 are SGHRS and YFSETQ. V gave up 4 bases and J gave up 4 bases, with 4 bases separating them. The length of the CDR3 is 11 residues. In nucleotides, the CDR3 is TGCGCCAGCAGCCAAGCAGATACGCAGTATTTT. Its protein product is CASSQADTQYF.

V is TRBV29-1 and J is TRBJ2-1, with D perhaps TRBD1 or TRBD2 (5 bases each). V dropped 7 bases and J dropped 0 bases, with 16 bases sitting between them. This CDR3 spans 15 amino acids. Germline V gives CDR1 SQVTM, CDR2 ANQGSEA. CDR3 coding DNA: TGCAGCGCATACACCGGGGCTAGCTCCTACAATGAGCAGTTCTTC. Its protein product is CSAYTGASSYNEQFF.

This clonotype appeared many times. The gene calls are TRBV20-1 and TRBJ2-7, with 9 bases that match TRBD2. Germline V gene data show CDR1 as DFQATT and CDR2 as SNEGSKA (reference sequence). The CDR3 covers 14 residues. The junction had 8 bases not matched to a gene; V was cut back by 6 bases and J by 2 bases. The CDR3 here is CSAQTPSGAYEQYF. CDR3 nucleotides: TGCAGTGCCCAGACGCCTAGCGGGGCCTACGAGCAGTACTTC.

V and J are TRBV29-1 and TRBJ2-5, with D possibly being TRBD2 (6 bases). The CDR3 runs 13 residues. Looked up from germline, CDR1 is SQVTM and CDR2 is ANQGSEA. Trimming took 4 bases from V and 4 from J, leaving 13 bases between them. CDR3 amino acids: CSVGRGIIETQYF. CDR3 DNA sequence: TGCAGCGTTGGTCGGGGGATCATAGAGACCCAGTACTTC. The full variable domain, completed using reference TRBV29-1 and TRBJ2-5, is SAVISQKPSRDICQRGTSLTIQCQVDSQVTMMFWYRQQPGQSLTLIATANQGSEATYESGFVIDKFPISRPNLTFSTLTVSNMSPEDSSIYLCSVGRGIIETQYFGPGTRLLVL.

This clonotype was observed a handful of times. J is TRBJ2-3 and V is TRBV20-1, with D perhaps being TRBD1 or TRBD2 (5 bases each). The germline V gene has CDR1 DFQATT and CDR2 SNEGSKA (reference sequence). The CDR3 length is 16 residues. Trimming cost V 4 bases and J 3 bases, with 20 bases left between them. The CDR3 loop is CSATPGTSRATDTQYF. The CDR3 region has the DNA TGCAGTGCTACGCCAGGGACCTCTCGGGCGACAGATACGCAGTATTTT.

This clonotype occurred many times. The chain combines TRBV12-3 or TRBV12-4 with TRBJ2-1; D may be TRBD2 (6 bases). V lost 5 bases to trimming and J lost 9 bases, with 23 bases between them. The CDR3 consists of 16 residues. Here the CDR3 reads CASSPRGGATAGEQFF. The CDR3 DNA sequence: TGTGCCAGCAGTCCCCGTGGAGGGGCGACGGCGGGTGAGCAGTTCTTC.

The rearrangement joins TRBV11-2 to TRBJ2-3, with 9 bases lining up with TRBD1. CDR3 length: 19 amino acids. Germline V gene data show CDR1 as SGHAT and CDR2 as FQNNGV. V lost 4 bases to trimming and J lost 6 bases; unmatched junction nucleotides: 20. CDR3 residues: CASSYSPPGQGSREDTQYF. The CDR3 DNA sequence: TGTGCCAGCAGCTACTCCCCCCCGGGACAGGGTTCACGTGAGGATACGCAGTATTTT.

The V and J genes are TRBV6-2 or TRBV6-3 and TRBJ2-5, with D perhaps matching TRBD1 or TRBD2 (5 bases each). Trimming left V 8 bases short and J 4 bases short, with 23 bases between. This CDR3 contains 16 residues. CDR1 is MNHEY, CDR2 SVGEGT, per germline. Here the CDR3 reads CASAGGGSMAGETQYF. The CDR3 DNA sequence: TGTGCCAGCGCAGGTGGGGGTTCGATGGCGGGAGAGACCCAGTACTTC.

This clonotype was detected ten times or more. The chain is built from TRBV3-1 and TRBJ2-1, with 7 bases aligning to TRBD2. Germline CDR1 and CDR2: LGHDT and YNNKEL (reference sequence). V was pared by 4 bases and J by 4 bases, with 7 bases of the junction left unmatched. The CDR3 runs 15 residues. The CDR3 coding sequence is TGTGCCAGCAGCCTTCCGCGGGGGACGTACAATGAGCAGTTCTTC. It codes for CASSLPRGTYNEQFF.

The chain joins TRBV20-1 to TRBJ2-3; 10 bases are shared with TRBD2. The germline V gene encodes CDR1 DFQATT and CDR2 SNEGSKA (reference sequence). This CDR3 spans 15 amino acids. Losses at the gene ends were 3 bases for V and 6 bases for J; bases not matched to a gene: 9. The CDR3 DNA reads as TGCAGTGCTAGCGGACTAGCGGAAGCGCCGGATACGCAGTATTTT. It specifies CSASGLAEAPDTQYF.

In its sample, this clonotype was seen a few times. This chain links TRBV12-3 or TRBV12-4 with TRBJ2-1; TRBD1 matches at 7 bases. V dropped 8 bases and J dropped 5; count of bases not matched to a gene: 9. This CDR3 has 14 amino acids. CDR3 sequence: CASGIGTVNNEQFF. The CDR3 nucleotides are TGTGCCAGCGGTATTGGGACAGTGAACAATGAGCAGTTCTTC.

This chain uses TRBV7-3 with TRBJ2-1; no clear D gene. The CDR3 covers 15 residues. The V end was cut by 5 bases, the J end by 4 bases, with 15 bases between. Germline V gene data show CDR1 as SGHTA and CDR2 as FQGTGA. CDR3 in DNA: TGTGCCAGCAGCATGGGATGGGTCGCATACAATGAGCAGTTCTTC. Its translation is CASSMGWVAYNEQFF.

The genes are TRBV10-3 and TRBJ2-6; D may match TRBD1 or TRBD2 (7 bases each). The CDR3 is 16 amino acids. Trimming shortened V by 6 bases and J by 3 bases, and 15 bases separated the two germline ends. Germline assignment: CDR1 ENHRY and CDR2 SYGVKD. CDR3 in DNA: TGTGCCATCAGCCAGGGGGGGGGTTTTGGGGCCAACGTCCTGACTTTC. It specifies CAISQGGGFGANVLTF.

The CDR3 loop reads CATRLGQATYGYTF. The DNA of the CDR3 is TGTGCCACAAGATTAGGACAGGCGACCTATGGCTACACCTTC. V and J are TRBV6-1 and TRBJ1-2; the match to TRBD1 covers 7 bases. Unmatched junction bases numbered 12, after V lost 10 bases and J lost 4 bases. The CDR3 sequence is 14 residues long. Germline values: CDR1 MNHNS, CDR2 SASEGT.

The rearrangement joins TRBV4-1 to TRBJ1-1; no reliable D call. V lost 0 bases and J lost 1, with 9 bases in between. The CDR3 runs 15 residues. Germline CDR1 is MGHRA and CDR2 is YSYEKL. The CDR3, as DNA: TGCGCCAGCAGCCAAGACGCCAGGACGAACACTGAAGCTTTCTTT. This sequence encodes CASSQDARTNTEAFF.